This record concerns one T cell receptor beta chain sequence. The data were taken from a study of blood T cell repertoires in COVID-19. For the study at large: COVID-19 samples from acute and convalescent phases originated in the United States, Italy and Spain. T cells, B-cell-depleted T cells, or PBMCs supplied cDNA or gDNA.

In the authors' methods: Estimates of nucleated cell counts were drawn from the amplification of reference gene primers. Libraries were prepared by immunoSEQ multiplex PCR; TCRdb keeps only in-frame clonotypes and omits some of them. That table furnishes V, J and clone size, whereas the DNA furnished D and trimming. The sample yields 150,000 to 200,000 clones, 75% to 85% seen once. The sequenced material came from peripheral blood. The clonotype originates from a man between 60 and 70 years old with acute or convalescent COVID-19.

The CDR3 region has the DNA TGTGCCAGCAGCGTAGGACAGGGTGGCGGACTGTTTTTT. Amino acids: CASSVGQGGGLFF. The chain uses TRBV7-8 and TRBJ1-4; 8 nucleotides align to TRBD1. V dropped 5 bases and J dropped 13; count of bases not matched to a gene: 9. The CDR3 consists of 13 residues. Germline V lookup: CDR1 SGHVS, CDR2 FQNEAQ.